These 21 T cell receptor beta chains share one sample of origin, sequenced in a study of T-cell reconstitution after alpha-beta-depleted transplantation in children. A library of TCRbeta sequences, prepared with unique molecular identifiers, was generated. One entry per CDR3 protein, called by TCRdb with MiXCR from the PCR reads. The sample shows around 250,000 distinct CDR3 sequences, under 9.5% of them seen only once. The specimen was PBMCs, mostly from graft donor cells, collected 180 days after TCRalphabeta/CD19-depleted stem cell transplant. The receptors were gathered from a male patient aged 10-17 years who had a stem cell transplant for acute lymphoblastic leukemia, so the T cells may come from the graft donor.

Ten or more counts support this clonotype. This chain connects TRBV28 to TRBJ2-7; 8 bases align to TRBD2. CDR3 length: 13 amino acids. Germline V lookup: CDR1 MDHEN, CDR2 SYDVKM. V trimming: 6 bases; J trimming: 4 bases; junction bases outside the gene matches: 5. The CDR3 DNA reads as TGTGCCAGCAGCGGGGGGGGGAGGTACGAGCAGTACTTC. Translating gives CASSGGGRYEQYF. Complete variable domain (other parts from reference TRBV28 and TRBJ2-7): DVKVTQSSRYLVKRTGEKVFLECVQDMDHENMFWYRQDPGLGLRLIYFSYDVKMKEKGDIPEGYSVSREKKERFSLILESASTNQTSMYLCASSGGGRYEQYFGPGTRLTVT.

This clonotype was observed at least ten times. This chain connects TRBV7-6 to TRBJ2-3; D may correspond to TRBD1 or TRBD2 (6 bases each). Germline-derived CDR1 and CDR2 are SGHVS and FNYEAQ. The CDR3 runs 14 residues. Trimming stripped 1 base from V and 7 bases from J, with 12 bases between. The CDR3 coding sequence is TGTGCCAGCAGCTTAGGAGGGGGGCGACATACGCAGTATTTT. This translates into CASSLGGGRHTQYF. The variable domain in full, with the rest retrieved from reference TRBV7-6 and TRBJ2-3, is GAGVSQSPRYKVTKRGQDVALRCDPISGHVSLYWYRQALGQGPEFLTYFNYEAQQDKSGLPNDRFSAERPEGSISTLTIQRTEQRDSAMYRCASSLGGGRHTQYFGPGTRLTVL.

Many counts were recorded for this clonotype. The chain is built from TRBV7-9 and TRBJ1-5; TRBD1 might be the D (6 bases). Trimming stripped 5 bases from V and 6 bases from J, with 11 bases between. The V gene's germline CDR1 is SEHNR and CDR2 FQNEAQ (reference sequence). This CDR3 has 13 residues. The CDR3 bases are TGTGCCAGCAGCCGACAGGAAGGTCAGCCCCAGCATTTT. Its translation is CASSRQEGQPQHF.

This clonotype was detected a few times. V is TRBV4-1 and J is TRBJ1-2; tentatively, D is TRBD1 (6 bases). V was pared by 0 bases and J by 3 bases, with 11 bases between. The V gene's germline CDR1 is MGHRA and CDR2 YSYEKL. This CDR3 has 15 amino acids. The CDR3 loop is CASSQDQGKDYGYTF. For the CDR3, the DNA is TGCGCCAGCAGCCAAGACCAGGGGAAGGACTATGGCTACACCTTC.

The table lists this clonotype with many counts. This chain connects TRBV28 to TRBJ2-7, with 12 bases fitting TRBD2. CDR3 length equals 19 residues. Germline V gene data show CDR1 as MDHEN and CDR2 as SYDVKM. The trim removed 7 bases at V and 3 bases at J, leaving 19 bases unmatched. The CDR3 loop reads CASTSYRPDGLAGIYEQYF. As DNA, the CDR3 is TGTGCCAGCACCTCTTACAGGCCGGACGGACTAGCGGGAATCTACGAGCAGTACTTC.

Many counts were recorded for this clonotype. The CDR3 sequence is CASSLARDLSRLGNTGELFF. The CDR3 DNA is TGCGCCAGCAGCTTGGCCAGAGATCTCTCAAGGTTGGGGAACACCGGGGAGCTGTTTTTT. V usage is TRBV5-1 and J usage is TRBJ2-2; D ambiguous. Trimming removed 0 bases from V and 1 base from J, with 22 bases in between. The germline gives CDR1 SGHRS, CDR2 YFSETQ. CDR3 size: 20 residues.

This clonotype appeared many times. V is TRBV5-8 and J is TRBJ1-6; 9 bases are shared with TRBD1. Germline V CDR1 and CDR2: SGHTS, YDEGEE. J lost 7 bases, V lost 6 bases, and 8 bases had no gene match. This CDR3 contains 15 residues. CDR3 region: CASNRRDRVNSPLHF. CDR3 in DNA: TGTGCCAGCAACCGCCGGGACAGGGTGAATTCACCCCTCCACTTT.

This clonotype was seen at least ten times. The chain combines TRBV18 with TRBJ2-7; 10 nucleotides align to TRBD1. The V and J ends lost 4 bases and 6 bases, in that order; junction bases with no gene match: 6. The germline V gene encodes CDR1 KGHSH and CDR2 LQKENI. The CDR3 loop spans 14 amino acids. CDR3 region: CASSRRDRGAEQYF. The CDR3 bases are TGTGCCAGCTCACGAAGGGACAGGGGAGCCGAGCAGTACTTC. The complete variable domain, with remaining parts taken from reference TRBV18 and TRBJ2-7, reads NAGVMQNPRHLVRRRGQEARLRCSPMKGHSHVYWYRQLPEEGLKFMVYLQKENIIDESGMPKERFSAEFPKEGPSILRIQQVVRGDSAAYFCASSRRDRGAEQYFGPGTRLTVT.

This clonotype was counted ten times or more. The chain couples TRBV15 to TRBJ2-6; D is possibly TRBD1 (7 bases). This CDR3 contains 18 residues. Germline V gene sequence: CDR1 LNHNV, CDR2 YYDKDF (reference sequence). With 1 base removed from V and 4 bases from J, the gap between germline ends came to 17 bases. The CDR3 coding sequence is TGTGCCACCAGCAGAGGGTGGTGGGACAGCGGGGGGGCCAACGTCCTGACTTTC. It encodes CATSRGWWDSGGANVLTF.

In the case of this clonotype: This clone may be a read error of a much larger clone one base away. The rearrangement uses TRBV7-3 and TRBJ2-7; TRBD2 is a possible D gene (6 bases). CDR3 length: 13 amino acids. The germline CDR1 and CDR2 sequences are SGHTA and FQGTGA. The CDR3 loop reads CAGSSGLQGEQYF. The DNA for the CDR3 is TGTGCCGGCAGCTCGGGACTTCAAGGCGAGCAGTACTTC.

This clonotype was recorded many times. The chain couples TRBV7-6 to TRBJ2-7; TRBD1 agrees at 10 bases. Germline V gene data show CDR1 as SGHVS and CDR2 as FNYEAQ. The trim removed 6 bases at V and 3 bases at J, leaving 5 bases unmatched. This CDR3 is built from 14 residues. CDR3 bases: TGTGCCAGCAGTCCCGGGACAGGGGTCTACGAGCAGTACTTC. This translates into CASSPGTGVYEQYF.

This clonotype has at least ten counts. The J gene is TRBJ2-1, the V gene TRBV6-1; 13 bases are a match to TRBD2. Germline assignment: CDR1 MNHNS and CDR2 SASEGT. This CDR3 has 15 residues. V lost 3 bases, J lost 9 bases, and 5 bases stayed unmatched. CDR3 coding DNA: TGTGCCAGCAGTGATTGGGGACTAGCGGGAATTGAGCAGTTCTTC. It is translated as CASSDWGLAGIEQFF.

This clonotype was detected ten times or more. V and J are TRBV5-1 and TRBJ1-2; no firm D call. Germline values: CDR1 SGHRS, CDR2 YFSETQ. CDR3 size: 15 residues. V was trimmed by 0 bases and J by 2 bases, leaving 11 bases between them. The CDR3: CASSLGAAENYGYTF. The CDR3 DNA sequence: TGCGCCAGCAGCTTGGGGGCGGCTGAGAACTATGGCTACACCTTC.

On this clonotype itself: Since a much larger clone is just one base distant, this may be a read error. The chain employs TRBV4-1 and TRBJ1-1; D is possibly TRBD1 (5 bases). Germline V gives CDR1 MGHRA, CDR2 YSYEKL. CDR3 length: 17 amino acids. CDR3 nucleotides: TGCACCAGCAGCCAAGTTGAACAGGCCCGACGGAACACTGAAGCTTTCTTT. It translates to CTSSQVEQARRNTEAFF.

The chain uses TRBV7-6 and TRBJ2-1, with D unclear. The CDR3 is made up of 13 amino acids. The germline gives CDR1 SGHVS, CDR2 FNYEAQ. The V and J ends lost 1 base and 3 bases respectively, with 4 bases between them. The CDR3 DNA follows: TGTGCCAGCAGCTTAGTTTTCTACAATGAGCAGTTCTTC. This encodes CASSLVFYNEQFF.

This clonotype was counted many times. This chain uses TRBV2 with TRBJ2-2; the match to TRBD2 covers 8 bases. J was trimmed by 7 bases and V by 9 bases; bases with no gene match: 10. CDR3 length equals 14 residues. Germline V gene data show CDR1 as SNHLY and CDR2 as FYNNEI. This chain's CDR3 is CARGLGGDVGELFF. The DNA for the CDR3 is TGTGCCAGGGGTCTCGGGGGGGATGTCGGGGAGCTGTTTTTT.

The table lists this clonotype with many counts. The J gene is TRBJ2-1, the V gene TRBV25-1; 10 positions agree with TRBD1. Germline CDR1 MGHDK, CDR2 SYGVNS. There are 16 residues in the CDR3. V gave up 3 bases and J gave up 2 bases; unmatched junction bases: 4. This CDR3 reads CASSETGTGAYNEQFF. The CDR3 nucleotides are TGTGCCAGCAGTGAGACCGGGACAGGGGCCTACAATGAGCAGTTCTTC.

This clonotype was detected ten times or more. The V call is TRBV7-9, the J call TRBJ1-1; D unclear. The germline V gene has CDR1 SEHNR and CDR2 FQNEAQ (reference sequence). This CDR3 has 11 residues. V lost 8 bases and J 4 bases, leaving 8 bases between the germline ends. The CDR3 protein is CASLESTEAFF. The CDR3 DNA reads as TGTGCCAGCCTCGAGAGCACTGAAGCTTTCTTT. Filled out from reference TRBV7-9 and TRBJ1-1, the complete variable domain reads DTGVSQNPRHKITKRGQNVTFRCDPISEHNRLYWYRQTLGQGPEFLTYFQNEAQLEKSRLLSDRFSAERPKGSFSTLEIQRTEQGDSAMYLCASLESTEAFFGQGTRLTVV.

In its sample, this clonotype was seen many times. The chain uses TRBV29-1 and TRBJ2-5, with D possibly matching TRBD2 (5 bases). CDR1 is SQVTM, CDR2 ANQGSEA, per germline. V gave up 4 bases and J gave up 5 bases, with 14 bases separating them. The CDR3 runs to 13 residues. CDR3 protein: CSVGRGSGETQYF. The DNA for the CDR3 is TGCAGCGTTGGTCGAGGTTCGGGGGAGACCCAGTACTTC.

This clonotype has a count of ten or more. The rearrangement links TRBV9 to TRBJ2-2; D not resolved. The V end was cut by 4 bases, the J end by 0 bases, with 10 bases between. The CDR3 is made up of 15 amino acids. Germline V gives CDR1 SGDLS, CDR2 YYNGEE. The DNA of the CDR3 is TGTGCCAGCAGCTTATCCGGCTCGAACACCGGGGAGCTGTTTTTT. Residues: CASSLSGSNTGELFF.

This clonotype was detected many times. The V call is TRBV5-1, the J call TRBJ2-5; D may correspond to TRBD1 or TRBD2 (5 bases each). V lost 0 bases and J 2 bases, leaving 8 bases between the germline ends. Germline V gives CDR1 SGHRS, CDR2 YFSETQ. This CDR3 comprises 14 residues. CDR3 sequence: CASSLGGRQETQYF. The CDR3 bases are TGCGCCAGCAGCTTGGGGGGACGGCAAGAGACCCAGTACTTC. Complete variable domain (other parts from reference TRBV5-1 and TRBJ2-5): KAGVTQTPRYLIKTRGQQVTLSCSPISGHRSVSWYQQTPGQGLQFLFEYFSETQRNKGNFPGRFSGRQFSNSRSEMNVSTLELGDSALYLCASSLGGRQETQYFGPGTRLLVL.